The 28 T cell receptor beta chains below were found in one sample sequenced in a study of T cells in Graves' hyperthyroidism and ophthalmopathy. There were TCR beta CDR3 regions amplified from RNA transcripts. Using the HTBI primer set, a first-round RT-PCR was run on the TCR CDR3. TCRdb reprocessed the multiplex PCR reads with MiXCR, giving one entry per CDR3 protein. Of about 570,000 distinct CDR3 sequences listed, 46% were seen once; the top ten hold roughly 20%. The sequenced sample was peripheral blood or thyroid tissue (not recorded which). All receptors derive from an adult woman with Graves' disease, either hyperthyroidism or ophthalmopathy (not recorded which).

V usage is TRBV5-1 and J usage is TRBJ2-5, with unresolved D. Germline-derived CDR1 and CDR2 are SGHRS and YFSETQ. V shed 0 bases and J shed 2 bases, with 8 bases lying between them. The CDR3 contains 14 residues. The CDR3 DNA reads TGCGCCAGCAGCTTGGCCACACCGCAAGAGACCCAGTACTTC. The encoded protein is CASSLATPQETQYF.

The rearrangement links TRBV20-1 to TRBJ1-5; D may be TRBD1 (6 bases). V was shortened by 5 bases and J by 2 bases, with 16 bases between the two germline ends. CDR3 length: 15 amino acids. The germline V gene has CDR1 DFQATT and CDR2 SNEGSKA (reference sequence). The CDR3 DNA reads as TGCAGTGCTTCCGACAGGACCGGAGGCAATCAGCCCCAGCATTTT. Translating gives CSASDRTGGNQPQHF.

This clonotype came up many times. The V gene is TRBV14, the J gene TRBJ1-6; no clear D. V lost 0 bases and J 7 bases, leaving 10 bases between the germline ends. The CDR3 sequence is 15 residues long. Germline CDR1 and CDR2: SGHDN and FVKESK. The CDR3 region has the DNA TGTGCCAGCAGCCAAGATTTGGCTTCCAATTCACCCCTCCACTTT. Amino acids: CASSQDLASNSPLHF.

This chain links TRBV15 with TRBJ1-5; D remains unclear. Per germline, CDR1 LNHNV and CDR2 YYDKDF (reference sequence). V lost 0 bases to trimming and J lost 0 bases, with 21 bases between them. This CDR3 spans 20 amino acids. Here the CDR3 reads CATSRDLASKGSDSNQPQHF. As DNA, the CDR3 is TGTGCCACCAGCAGAGATCTCGCCAGTAAGGGTTCAGATAGCAATCAGCCCCAGCATTTT.

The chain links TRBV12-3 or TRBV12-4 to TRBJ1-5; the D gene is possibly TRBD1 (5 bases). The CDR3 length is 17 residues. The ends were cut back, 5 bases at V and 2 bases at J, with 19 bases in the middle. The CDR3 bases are TGTGCCAGCAGTCCCCCCGGGACTACCGGTGGCAATCAGCCCCAGCATTTT. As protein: CASSPPGTTGGNQPQHF.

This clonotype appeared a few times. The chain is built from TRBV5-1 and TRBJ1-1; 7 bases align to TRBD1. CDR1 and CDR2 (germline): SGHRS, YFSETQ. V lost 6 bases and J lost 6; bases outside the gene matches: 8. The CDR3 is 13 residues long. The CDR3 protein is CASTPGGFAEAFF. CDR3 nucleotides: TGCGCCAGCACCCCAGGGGGGTTCGCTGAAGCTTTCTTT.

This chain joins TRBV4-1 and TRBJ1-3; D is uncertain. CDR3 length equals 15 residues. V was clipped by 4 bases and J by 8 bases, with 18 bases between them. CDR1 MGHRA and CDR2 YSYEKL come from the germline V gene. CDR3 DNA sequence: TGCGCCAGCAGCCGCACCGAGGGTATGATTTACACCATATATTTT. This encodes CASSRTEGMIYTIYF.

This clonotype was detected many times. CDR3 region: CAIRVGAGEETQYF. The DNA of the CDR3 is TGTGCCATCAGGGTTGGGGCAGGGGAAGAGACCCAGTACTTC. V is TRBV10-3 and J is TRBJ2-5, with D possibly TRBD1 on 6 matching bases. V lost 6 bases to trimming and J lost 3 bases, with 14 bases between them. CDR3 length: 14 amino acids. The germline V gene has CDR1 ENHRY and CDR2 SYGVKD.

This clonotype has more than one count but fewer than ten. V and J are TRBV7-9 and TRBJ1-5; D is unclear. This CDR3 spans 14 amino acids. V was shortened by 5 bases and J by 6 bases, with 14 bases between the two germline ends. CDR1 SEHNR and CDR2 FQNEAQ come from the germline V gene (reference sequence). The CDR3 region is CASSLGWGGQPQHF. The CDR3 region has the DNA TGTGCCAGCAGCCTAGGCTGGGGAGGTCAGCCCCAGCATTTT. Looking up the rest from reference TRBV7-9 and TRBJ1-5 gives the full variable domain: DTGVSQNPRHKITKRGQNVTFRCDPISEHNRLYWYRQTLGQGPEFLTYFQNEAQLEKSRLLSDRFSAERPKGSFSTLEIQRTEQGDSAMYLCASSLGWGGQPQHFGDGTRLSIL.

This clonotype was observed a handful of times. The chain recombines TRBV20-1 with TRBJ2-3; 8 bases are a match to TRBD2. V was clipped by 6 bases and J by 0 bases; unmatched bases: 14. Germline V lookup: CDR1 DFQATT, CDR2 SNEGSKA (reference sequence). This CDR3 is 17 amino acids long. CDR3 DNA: TGCAGTGCCCGGGGGGGCAGAACAGCTTCTAGCACAGATACGCAGTATTTT. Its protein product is CSARGGRTASSTDTQYF.

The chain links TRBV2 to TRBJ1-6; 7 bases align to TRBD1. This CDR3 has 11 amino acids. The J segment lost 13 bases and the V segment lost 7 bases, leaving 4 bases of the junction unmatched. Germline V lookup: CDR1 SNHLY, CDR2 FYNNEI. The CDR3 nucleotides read TGTGCCAGCACCGAGGACAGGCCCCTCCACTTT. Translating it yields CASTEDRPLHF.

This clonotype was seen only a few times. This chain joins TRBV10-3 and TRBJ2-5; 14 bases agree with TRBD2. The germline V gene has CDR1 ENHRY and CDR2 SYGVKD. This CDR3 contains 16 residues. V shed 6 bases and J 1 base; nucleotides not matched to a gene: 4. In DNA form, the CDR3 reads TGTGCCATCAGCCTGGGACTAGCGGGGGCCCAAGAGACCCAGTACTTC. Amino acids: CAISLGLAGAQETQYF.

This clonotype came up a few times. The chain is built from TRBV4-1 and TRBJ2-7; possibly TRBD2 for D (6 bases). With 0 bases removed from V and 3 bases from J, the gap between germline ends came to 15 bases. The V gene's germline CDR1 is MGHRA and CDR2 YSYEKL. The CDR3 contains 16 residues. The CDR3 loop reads CASSQDRASAHYEQYF. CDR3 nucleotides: TGCGCCAGCAGCCAAGATCGGGCTAGCGCCCACTACGAGCAGTACTTC.

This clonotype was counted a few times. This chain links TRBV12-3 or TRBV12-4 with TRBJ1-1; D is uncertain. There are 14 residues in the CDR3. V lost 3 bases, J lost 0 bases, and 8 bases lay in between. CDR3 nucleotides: TGTGCCAGCAGTTTGTACAGCTTGAACACTGAAGCTTTCTTT. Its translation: CASSLYSLNTEAFF.

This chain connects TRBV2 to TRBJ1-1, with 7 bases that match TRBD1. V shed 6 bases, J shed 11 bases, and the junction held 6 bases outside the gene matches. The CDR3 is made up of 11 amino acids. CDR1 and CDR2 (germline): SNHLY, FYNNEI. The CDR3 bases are TGTGCCAGCAGGGGCAGGGGGGTCGCTTTCTTT. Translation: CASRGRGVAFF.

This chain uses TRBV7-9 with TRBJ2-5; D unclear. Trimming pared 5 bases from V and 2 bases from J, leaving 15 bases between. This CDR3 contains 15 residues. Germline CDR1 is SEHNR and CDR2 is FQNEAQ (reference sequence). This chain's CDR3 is CASSATQGLQETQYF. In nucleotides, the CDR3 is TGTGCCAGCAGCGCCACACAAGGGCTACAAGAGACCCAGTACTTC.

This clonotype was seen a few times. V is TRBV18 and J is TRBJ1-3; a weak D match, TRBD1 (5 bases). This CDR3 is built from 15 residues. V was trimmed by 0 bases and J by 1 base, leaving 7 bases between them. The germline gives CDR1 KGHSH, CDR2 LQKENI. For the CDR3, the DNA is TGTGCCAGCTCACCACCGAGGGGTTCTGGAAACACCATATATTTT. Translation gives CASSPPRGSGNTIYF.

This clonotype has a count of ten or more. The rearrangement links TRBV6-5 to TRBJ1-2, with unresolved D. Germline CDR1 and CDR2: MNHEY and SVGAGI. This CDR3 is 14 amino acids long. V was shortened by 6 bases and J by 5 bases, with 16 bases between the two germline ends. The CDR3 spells CASSRSHRSYGYTF. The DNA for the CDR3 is TGTGCCAGCAGCCGAAGCCACCGTTCGTATGGCTACACCTTC.

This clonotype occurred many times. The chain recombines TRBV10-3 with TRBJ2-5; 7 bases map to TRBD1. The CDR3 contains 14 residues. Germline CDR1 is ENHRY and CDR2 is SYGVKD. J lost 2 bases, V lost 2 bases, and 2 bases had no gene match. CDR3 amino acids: CAISEEGAQETQYF. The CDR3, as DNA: TGTGCCATCAGTGAGGAGGGGGCTCAAGAGACCCAGTACTTC.

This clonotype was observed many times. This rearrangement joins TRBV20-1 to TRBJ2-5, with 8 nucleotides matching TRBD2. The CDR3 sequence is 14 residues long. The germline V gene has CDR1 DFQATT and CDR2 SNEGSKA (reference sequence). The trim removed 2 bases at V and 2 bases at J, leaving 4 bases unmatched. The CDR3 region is CSARRAGVQETQYF. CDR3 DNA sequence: TGCAGTGCTAGACGAGCGGGAGTACAAGAGACCCAGTACTTC.

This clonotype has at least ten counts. CDR3 sequence: CASSEARGLGQETQYF. CDR3 in DNA: TGTGCCAGCAGTGAAGCCAGGGGGCTGGGGCAAGAGACCCAGTACTTC. This chain connects TRBV2 to TRBJ2-5; 8 bases line up with TRBD1. CDR1 is SNHLY, CDR2 FYNNEI, per germline. V shed 0 bases, J shed 2 bases, and the junction held 5 bases outside the gene matches. The CDR3 runs to 16 residues.

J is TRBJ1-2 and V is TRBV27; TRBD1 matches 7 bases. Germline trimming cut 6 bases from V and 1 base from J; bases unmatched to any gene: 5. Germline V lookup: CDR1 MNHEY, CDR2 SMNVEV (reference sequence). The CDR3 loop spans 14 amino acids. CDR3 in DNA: TGTGCCAGCAGCCGGACAGGACTTAACTATGGCTACACCTTC. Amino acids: CASSRTGLNYGYTF.

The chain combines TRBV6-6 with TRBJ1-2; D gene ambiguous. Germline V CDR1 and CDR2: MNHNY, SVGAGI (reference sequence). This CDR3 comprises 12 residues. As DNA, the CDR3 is TGTGCTACAACCCCCTCGGGTCCCGGCTACACCTTC. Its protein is CATTPSGPGYTF.

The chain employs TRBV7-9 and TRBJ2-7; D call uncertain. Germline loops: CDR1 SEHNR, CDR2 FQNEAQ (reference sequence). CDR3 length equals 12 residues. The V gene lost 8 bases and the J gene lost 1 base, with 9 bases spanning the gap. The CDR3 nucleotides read TGTGCCAGCGGCCGGCAATCCTACGAGCAGTACTTC. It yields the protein CASGRQSYEQYF. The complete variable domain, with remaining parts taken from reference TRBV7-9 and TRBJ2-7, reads DTGVSQNPRHKITKRGQNVTFRCDPISEHNRLYWYRQTLGQGPEFLTYFQNEAQLEKSRLLSDRFSAERPKGSFSTLEIQRTEQGDSAMYLCASGRQSYEQYFGPGTRLTVT.

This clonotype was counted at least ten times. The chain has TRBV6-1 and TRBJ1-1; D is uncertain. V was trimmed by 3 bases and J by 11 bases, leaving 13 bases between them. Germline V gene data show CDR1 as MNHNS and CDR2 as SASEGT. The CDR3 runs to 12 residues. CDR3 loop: CASSEKVLWAFF. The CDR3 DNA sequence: TGTGCCAGCAGTGAGAAGGTTCTGTGGGCTTTCTTT.

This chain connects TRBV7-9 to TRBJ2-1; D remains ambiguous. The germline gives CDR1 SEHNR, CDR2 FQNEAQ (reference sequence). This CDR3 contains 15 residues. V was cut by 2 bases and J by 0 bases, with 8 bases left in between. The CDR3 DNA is TGTGCCAGCAGCTTACAATACAGCTCCTACAATGAGCAGTTCTTC. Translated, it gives CASSLQYSSYNEQFF.

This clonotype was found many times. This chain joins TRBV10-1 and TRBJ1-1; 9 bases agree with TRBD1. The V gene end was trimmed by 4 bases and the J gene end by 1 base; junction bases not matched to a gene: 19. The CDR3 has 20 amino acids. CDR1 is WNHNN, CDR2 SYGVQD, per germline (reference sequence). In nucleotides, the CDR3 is TGCGCCAGCAGTGCAATCCGGGACAGGGTGCGGGGTCGATGGAACACTGAAGCTTTCTTT. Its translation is CASSAIRDRVRGRWNTEAFF.

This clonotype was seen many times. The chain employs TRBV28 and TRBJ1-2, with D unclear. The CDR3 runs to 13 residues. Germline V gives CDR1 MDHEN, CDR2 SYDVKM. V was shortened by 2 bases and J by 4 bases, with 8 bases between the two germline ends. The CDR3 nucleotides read TGTGCCAGCAGTTTAATAACAGCCTATGGCTACACCTTC. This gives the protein CASSLITAYGYTF.